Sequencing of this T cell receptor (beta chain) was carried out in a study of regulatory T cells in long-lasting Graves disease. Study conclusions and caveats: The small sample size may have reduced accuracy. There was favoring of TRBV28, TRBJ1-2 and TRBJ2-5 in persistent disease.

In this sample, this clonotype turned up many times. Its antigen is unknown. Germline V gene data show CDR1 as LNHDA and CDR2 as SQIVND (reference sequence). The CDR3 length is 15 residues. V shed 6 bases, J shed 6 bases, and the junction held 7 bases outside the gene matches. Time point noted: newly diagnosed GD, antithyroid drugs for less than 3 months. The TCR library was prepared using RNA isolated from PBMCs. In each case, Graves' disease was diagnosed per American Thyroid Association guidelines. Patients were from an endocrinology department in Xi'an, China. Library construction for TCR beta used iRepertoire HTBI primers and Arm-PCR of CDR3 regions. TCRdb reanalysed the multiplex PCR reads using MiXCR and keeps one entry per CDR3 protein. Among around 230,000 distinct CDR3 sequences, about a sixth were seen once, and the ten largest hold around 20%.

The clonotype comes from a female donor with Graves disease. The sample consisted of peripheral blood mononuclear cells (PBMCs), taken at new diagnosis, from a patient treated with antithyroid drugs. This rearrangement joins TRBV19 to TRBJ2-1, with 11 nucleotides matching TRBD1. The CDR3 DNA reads TGTGCCAGTAGCCCACCGGGACAGGGGGTCAATGAGCAGTTCTTC. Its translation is CASSPPGQGVNEQFF.